This is a list of T cell receptor beta chains from one sample in a study of control samples from healthy donors and cancer patients. TCRdb keeps only in-frame clones here, not all; method: immunoSEQ multiplex PCR. This sample has about 200,000 clones, with about 91% found just once. Material: blood. The receptors were gathered from a man younger than 40 in good health. Both conserved end residues are part of each CDR3. D genes are given only for firm matches. Size is omitted from some rows. Given values are once, few, many or a class for expanded clones.

clone size	V gene	D gene	J gene	CDR3 DNA	CDR3 protein
NA	TRBV11-2	TRBD1	TRBJ2-5	TGTGCCAGCAGCCTCGGGACAGCTCCTTATAGGGAGACCCAGTACTTC	CASSLGTAPYRETQYF
NA	TRBV12-3/TRBV12-4	NA	TRBJ2-7	TGTGCCAGCAGTTTACGAGTCTACGAGCAGTACTTC	CASSLRVYEQYF
NA	TRBV27	TRBD1	TRBJ2-1	TGTGCCAGCAGTTTATCGACGTCAGGGGGCGCGATACGTGAGCAGTTCTTC	CASSLSTSGGAIREQFF
NA	TRBV27	NA	TRBJ1-2	TGTGCCAGCAGTAAAGGACAAGGGGGTGGCTACACCTTC	CASSKGQGGGYTF
NA	TRBV6-5	TRBD1	TRBJ1-4	TGTGCCAGCAGTCAAACAGGGGGAGGTGAAAAACTGTTTTTT	CASSQTGGGEKLFF
NA	TRBV5-6	TRBD1	TRBJ2-1	TGTGCCAGCAGCCTGACCGGGACAGGGAGGCTCAATGAGCAGTTCTTC	CASSLTGTGRLNEQFF
NA	TRBV10-2	TRBD1	TRBJ2-7	TGCGCCAGCGGAACCTTCGACAGGGTTCGTGACGAGCAGTACTTC	CASGTFDRVRDEQYF
NA	TRBV7-9	TRBD2	TRBJ2-1	TGTGCCAGCAGCTTAGCAACGGGACTAGCGGTCCAAAATGAGCAGTTCTTC	CASSLATGLAVQNEQFF
once	TRBV5-6	NA	TRBJ2-5	TGTGCCAGCAGCTCCCAAGAGACCCAGTACTTC	CASSSQETQYF
once	TRBV28	NA	TRBJ2-1	TGTGCCAGCAGGGACGGGCCTGCGTCTATCTCCTACAATGAGCAGTTCTTC	CASRDGPASISYNEQFF
NA	TRBV27	NA	TRBJ1-5	TGTGCCAGCAGTTTAAATAAGGAGCAGCCCCAGCATTTT	CASSLNKEQPQHF
NA	TRBV4-1	NA	TRBJ1-6	TGCGCCAGCAGCCAATCCCACCTCGGGTATAATTCACCCCTCCACTTT	CASSQSHLGYNSPLHF
NA	TRBV27	NA	TRBJ1-6	TGTGCCAGCAGTTTAAGTTCAGCCTATAATTCACCCCTCCACTTT	CASSLSSAYNSPLHF
NA	TRBV9	TRBD1	TRBJ2-3	TGTGCCAGCAGCGTAGGACAGGGACAGGGGACAGATACGCAGTATTTT	CASSVGQGQGTDTQYF
once	TRBV5-1	TRBD1	TRBJ1-1	TGCGCCAGCAGCTTGGTTGGACAGGCGAACACTGAAGCTTTCTTT	CASSLVGQANTEAFF
NA	TRBV4-2	TRBD2	TRBJ2-7	TGTGCCAGCAGCCAAGAGATGCTAGCGGGGGAACCCTACGAGCAGTACTTC	CASSQEMLAGEPYEQYF
NA	TRBV10-1	NA	TRBJ2-1	TGCGCCAGCAGTGAGTTGGAGAGCTCCTACAATGAGCAGTTCTTC	CASSELESSYNEQFF
NA	TRBV9	TRBD1	TRBJ2-3	TGTGCCAGCAGCGTAGATACGCAGGGGGCCAGCACAGATACGCAGTATTTT	CASSVDTQGASTDTQYF
NA	TRBV10-2	TRBD1	TRBJ1-2	TGCGCCAGCAGTGGGGGGGACAGTCCTAACTATGGCTACACCTTC	CASSGGDSPNYGYTF
NA	TRBV10-1	TRBD1	TRBJ1-4	TGCGCCAGCAGTGACCAGACAGGGCGGAATGAAAAACTGTTTTTT	CASSDQTGRNEKLFF
NA	TRBV7-9	TRBD1	TRBJ1-2	TGTGCCAGCAGCTTAGGGGACAGGGGCCCTGCAACCTTC	CASSLGDRGPATF
NA	TRBV28	NA	TRBJ1-2	TGTGCCAGCAAGGGGCAGGGCAGGACTTTAGGGGGCTATGGCTACACCTTC	CASKGQGRTLGGYGYTF
NA	TRBV7-9	TRBD1	TRBJ1-2	TGTGCCAGCAGCTTAGGGACAGGGGGCGGCTATGGCTACACCTTC	CASSLGTGGGYGYTF
NA	TRBV5-1	TRBD1	TRBJ1-4	TGCGCCAGCAGCCTGGGCATGGGACAGGGAGATGAAAAACTGTTTTTT	CASSLGMGQGDEKLFF
NA	TRBV29-1	NA	TRBJ2-3	TGCAGCGTTGAAGATAGGGGGAGCACAGATACGCAGTATTTT	CSVEDRGSTDTQYF
NA	TRBV25-1	NA	TRBJ2-3	TGTGCCAGCAGTGATGGGGGGTACACAGATACGCAGTATTTT	CASSDGGYTDTQYF
NA	TRBV30	NA	TRBJ1-1	TGTGCCTGGAGTTCGGGCAGAGTGGGCACTGAAGCTTTCTTT	CAWSSGRVGTEAFF
NA	TRBV5-4	TRBD2	TRBJ2-3	TGTGCCAGCAGCTACGGTAGCGGGGCTAGCACAGATACGCAGTATTTT	CASSYGSGASTDTQYF
NA	TRBV27	NA	TRBJ2-1	TGTGCCAGCAGTTTATCGACTTTACCGGGTGGGAATGAGCAGTTCTTC	CASSLSTLPGGNEQFF
NA	TRBV19	NA	TRBJ2-2	TGTGCCAGTATGAGGGGGGGCCGCACCGGGGAGCTGTTTTTT	CASMRGGRTGELFF
NA	TRBV30	NA	TRBJ1-2	TGTGCCCTGGCCCTACGGGGGACCTATGGCTACACCTTC	CALALRGTYGYTF
NA	TRBV6-5	NA	TRBJ1-1	TGTGCCAGCAGGGCCAGGGGCAAAGGGAACACTGAAGCTTTCTTT	CASRARGKGNTEAFF
NA	TRBV3-1/TRBV3-2	NA	TRBJ1-4	TGTGCCAGCAGCCAAGATACAGGCAAGGATGAAAAACTGTTTTTT	CASSQDTGKDEKLFF
NA	TRBV19	TRBD1	TRBJ1-4	TGTGCCATCCAACGGGCCAGGGGGGAAAAACTGTTTTTT	CAIQRARGEKLFF
once	TRBV7-9	NA	TRBJ1-2	TGTGCCAGCAGCTTAGAAAAAGGGATCGTCGGCGGCTACACCTTC	CASSLEKGIVGGYTF
NA	TRBV7-9	NA	TRBJ2-5	TGTGCCAGCCTTCGGGGGGAGACCCAGTACTTC	CASLRGETQYF
NA	TRBV13	TRBD2	TRBJ2-7	TGTGCCAGCAGCCATTCAGAGCGGGGGGACTACGAGCAGTACTTC	CASSHSERGDYEQYF
NA	TRBV5-1	TRBD1	TRBJ2-2	TGCGCCAGCAGACCGACAGGGGCCCCTACGGAGGAGCTGTTTTTT	CASRPTGAPTEELFF
NA	TRBV12-3/TRBV12-4	NA	TRBJ1-1	TGTGCCAGCAGTCCAGGGTACGCTGAAGCTTTCTTT	CASSPGYAEAFF
many	TRBV7-9	TRBD1	TRBJ1-3	TGTGCCAGCAGCTTATCCCGACAGGGGGCCTTTTACTCTGGAAACACCATATATTTT	CASSLSRQGAFYSGNTIYF
NA	TRBV12-3/TRBV12-4	TRBD2	TRBJ2-2	TGTGCCAGCAGTTTCGGGGGGGGCGGGGAGCTGTTTTTT	CASSFGGGGELFF
NA	TRBV4-1	NA	TRBJ2-1	TGCGCCAGCAGCCAAGAAGGGACCCCGGAGGCATATGAGCAGTTCTTC	CASSQEGTPEAYEQFF
NA	TRBV24-1	TRBD1	TRBJ2-3	TGTGCCACCAGTGACCGGGACAGGGGCACAGATACGCAGTATTTT	CATSDRDRGTDTQYF
NA	TRBV5-1	NA	TRBJ2-3	TGCGCCAGCTGTCTGGGCGGATACACAGATACGCAGTATTTT	CASCLGGYTDTQYF
NA	TRBV9	NA	TRBJ2-3	TGTGCCAGCAGCGGCGGCCCCGGAGATACGCAGTATTTT	CASSGGPGDTQYF
NA	TRBV6-1	TRBD1	TRBJ1-2	TGTGCCAGCAGTGAAGAGGGACAGGGTGGCTACACCTTC	CASSEEGQGGYTF
NA	TRBV14	NA	TRBJ2-4	TGTGCCAGCAGCCAACTCCGGGGAGCCAAAAACATTCAGTACTTC	CASSQLRGAKNIQYF
NA	TRBV30	TRBD1	TRBJ2-6	TGTGCCTGGAGTGAACACAGGGGCCTTGGGGCCAACGTCCTGACTTTC	CAWSEHRGLGANVLTF
NA	TRBV9	TRBD2	TRBJ2-2	TGTGCCAGCAGCCTCCATAGCGGGGGGACCGGGGAGCTGTTTTTT	CASSLHSGGTGELFF
NA	TRBV5-5	NA	TRBJ2-2	TGTGCCAGCAGCTTTTCCCGAGATCCCGGAGCCGGGGAGCTGTTTTTT	CASSFSRDPGAGELFF
NA	TRBV3-1/TRBV3-2	NA	TRBJ1-6	TGTGCCAGCAGCCAAGGCCTTGGGGTTAGGTTAATACCCCTCCACTTT	CASSQGLGVRLIPLHF
NA	TRBV27	TRBD2	TRBJ2-1	TGTGCCAGCAGACCTCTAGCGGGGGGGCTTGACGCCAATGAGCAGTTCTTC	CASRPLAGGLDANEQFF
NA	TRBV2	TRBD2	TRBJ2-3	TGTGCCAGCAGTGCAAAACTAGCGGGGGGTTCGGGTACGCAGTATTTT	CASSAKLAGGSGTQYF
NA	TRBV12-3/TRBV12-4	NA	TRBJ1-1	TGTGCCAGCAGATCCAGGGAAGACACTGAAGCTTTCTTT	CASRSREDTEAFF
NA	TRBV6-5	NA	TRBJ1-2	TGTGCCAGCAGTTACTCGCGTGGGGCTAACTATGGCTACACCTTC	CASSYSRGANYGYTF
NA	TRBV5-1	TRBD1	TRBJ2-1	TGCGCCAGCAGCTTAGTAGGGGGCCCCTACAATGAGCAGTTCTTC	CASSLVGGPYNEQFF
NA	TRBV6-1	NA	TRBJ1-6	TGTGCCAGCAGTGACAGGGATGGTTCACCCCTCCACTTT	CASSDRDGSPLHF
NA	TRBV2	NA	TRBJ2-3	TGTGCCAGCAGTGAAGCTACCGCAGCTAGCACAGATACGCAGTATTTT	CASSEATAASTDTQYF
NA	TRBV18	TRBD1	TRBJ1-2	TGTGCCAGCTCACCACGACAGGGGGCGTTTAACTATGGCTACACCTTC	CASSPRQGAFNYGYTF
once	TRBV2	NA	TRBJ1-3	TGTGCCAGCAGTGTGGTTACAGGCTCTGGAAACACCATATATTTT	CASSVVTGSGNTIYF